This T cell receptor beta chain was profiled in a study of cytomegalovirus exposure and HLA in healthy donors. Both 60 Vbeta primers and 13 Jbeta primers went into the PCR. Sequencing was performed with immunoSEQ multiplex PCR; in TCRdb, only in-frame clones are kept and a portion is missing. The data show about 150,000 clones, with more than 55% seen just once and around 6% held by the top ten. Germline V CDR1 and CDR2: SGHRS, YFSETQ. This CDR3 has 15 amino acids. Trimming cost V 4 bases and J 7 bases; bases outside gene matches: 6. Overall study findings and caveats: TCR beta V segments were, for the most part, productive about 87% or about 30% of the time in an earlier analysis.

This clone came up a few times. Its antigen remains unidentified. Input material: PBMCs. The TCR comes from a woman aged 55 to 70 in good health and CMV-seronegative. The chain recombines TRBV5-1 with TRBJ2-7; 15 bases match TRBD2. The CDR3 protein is CASSLGTSGGKEQYF. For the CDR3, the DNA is TGCGCCAGCAGCCTTGGGACTAGCGGGGGGAAGGAGCAGTACTTC.